The source of this T cell receptor beta chain is a study of T cells after yellow fever vaccination. MiXCR was run by TCRdb on the 5' RACE reads, yielding one entry per CDR3 protein. The data show approximately 510,000 distinct CDR3 sequences, around a fifth seen once. V was clipped by 7 bases and J by 4 bases; unmatched bases: 3. This CDR3 is built from 11 residues. Germline lookup yields CDR1 DFQATT and CDR2 SNEGSKA (reference sequence). The specimen comprised PBMCs, sampled 20 to 25 days after the first yellow fever vaccination. The chain employs TRBV20-1 and TRBJ1-2; TRBD1 agrees at 7 bases. The origin of this receptor is a young man who received the YFV17D yellow fever vaccine. The chain's CDR3 is CSVRTGYGYTF. The CDR3 DNA reads as TGCAGTGTTAGGACAGGCTATGGCTACACCTTC.